This record looks at one T cell receptor beta chain sequence and its context. Its antigen is currently unknown. This CDR3 spans 16 amino acids. In germline, CDR1 is MDHEN, CDR2 SYDVKM. V dropped 4 bases and J dropped 1 base, with 16 bases sitting between them. The donors were all Caucasian adults (living in Nashville, Tennessee). Using immunoSEQ multiplex PCR, the repertoire was profiled, and TCRdb retains in-frame clones only, with some absent. The sample has about 1.5 million clones, around 97% seen once. This sample was taken from a study of shared clonotypes between healthy human individuals. Study outcomes and limitations: Clonotype sharing among donors, it was expected, would be affected by sequencing depth. Naive subsets tended to show greater estimated richness than memory subsets. The study drew on few donors, limiting represented genetic and exposure-history diversity.

The TCR sequence derives from a man aged 25 to 45 in good health. The sample consisted of naive CD4+ T cells sorted from blood. Subset meaning: CD45RA+ positively selected. This chain joins TRBV28 and TRBJ1-2; a possible D gene is TRBD1 (6 bases). CDR3 nucleotide sequence: TGTGCCAGCAGTTCGATCGGGACAACGGATAACTATGGCTACACCTTC. This encodes CASSSIGTTDNYGYTF.